These 22 T cell receptor beta chains came from one sample sequenced in a study of blood T cells in healthy people across ages (dated by TCRdb to the mid-2010s). Library generation was performed with 5' RACE. The instrument was an Illumina HiSeq 2500. A second PCR of roughly 7 to 12 cycles was performed with a sample-barcoded 5' primer and a J-beta primer mix. TCRdb itself trimmed the public reads at Q25 with fastp, ran MiXCR and retained productive beta chains. Records with the same CDR3 protein are collapsed into one entry carrying the most frequent genes and DNA. Counted in this sample were about 1 million distinct CDR3 sequences; under 55% of them appeared once. Clones ranked in the top ten supply over 15% of the sample. Sequenced: blood. The receptors originated from a woman between 55 and 75 years old in good health.

This chain links TRBV27 with TRBJ2-1, with D maybe TRBD2 (6 bases). CDR1 MNHEY and CDR2 SMNVEV come from the germline V gene (reference sequence). Deletions cut 0 bases from V and 0 bases from J, with 12 bases between. CDR3 length: 17 amino acids. The CDR3 DNA is TGTGCCAGCAGTTTATCGGGGCGGGGCCTCTCCTACAATGAGCAGTTCTTC. This encodes CASSLSGRGLSYNEQFF.

The sample holds many counts of this clonotype. The rearrangement joins TRBV10-3 to TRBJ2-1; the D gene is possibly TRBD2 (6 bases). Trimming left V 6 bases short and J 6 bases short, with 12 bases between. CDR3 length: 13 residues. The germline gives CDR1 ENHRY, CDR2 SYGVKD. The CDR3 DNA reads as TGTGCCATCAGCCAAGTCGGGGGCAATGAGCAGTTCTTC. The encoded protein is CAISQVGGNEQFF.

This clonotype was counted ten times or more. The J gene is TRBJ2-7, the V gene TRBV6-5; TRBD1 or TRBD2 may be the D gene (5 bases each). The germline gives CDR1 MNHEY, CDR2 SVGAGI. The CDR3 runs 15 residues. V was clipped by 6 bases and J by 0 bases, with 15 bases between them. The CDR3 reads CASSPDPGPSYEQYF. The DNA of the CDR3 is TGTGCCAGCAGCCCTGACCCGGGACCCTCCTACGAGCAGTACTTC.

The chain recombines TRBV27 with TRBJ2-7, with D maybe TRBD1 (6 bases). Trimming took off 3 bases at V and 3 bases at J, with 21 bases between the two ends. The CDR3 covers 17 residues. Germline CDR1 and CDR2: MNHEY and SMNVEV (reference sequence). In nucleotides, the CDR3 is TGTGCCAGCAGTTTGAGGGGGATGGGGCAGTTTAACTACGAGCAGTACTTC. This translates into CASSLRGMGQFNYEQYF.

The chain combines TRBV6-2 or TRBV6-3 with TRBJ2-7; 11 bases line up with TRBD2. The DNA end favors TRBJ2-5, so the J call may be wrong. Germline V gene data show CDR1 as MNHEY and CDR2 as SVGEGT. CDR3 size: 16 residues. The CDR3 DNA reads as TGTGCCAGCAGGGTAATTAGCGGGAGGGTCGGAGAGACCCAGTACTTC. As protein: CASRVISGRVGETQYF.

The rearrangement joins TRBV11-2 to TRBJ2-7; 13 bases line up with TRBD2. Germline loops: CDR1 SGHAT, CDR2 FQNNGV. The CDR3 runs to 16 residues. J was trimmed by 6 bases and V by 3 bases; bases with no gene match: 8. As DNA, the CDR3 is TGTGCCAGCAGCTTGGAACGGACTAGCGGGAGTGGCGAGCAGTACTTC. Residues: CASSLERTSGSGEQYF.

V usage is TRBV7-2 and J usage is TRBJ1-1; D unclear. With 5 bases removed from V and 7 bases from J, the gap between germline ends came to 17 bases. The CDR3 covers 14 residues. Per germline, CDR1 SGHTA and CDR2 FQGNSA. This CDR3 reads CASSPRADWLEAFF. Written as DNA, the CDR3 is TGTGCCAGCAGCCCCCGGGCAGATTGGCTTGAAGCTTTCTTT. Combining the CDR3 with reference TRBV7-2 and TRBJ1-1 gives the whole variable domain GAGVSQSPSNKVTEKGKDVELRCDPISGHTALYWYRQSLGQGLEFLIYFQGNSAPDKSGLPSDRFSAERTGGSVSTLTIQRTQQEDSAVYLCASSPRADWLEAFFGQGTRLTVV.

This clonotype was detected a few times. The V and J genes are TRBV4-2 and TRBJ2-7; D uncertain. The germline gives CDR1 LGHNA, CDR2 YNFKEQ. The CDR3 is made up of 13 amino acids. Trimming cost V 6 bases and J 7 bases, with 16 bases left between them. CDR3 sequence (DNA): TGTGCCAGCAGTCCGACCCGGCTTGAGGAGCAGTACTTC. Translating it yields CASSPTRLEEQYF.

The V and J genes are TRBV2 and TRBJ1-2, with TRBD1 identical over 8 bases. The CDR3 totals 16 residues. V gave up 6 bases and J gave up 4 bases; unmatched junction bases: 13. The V gene's germline CDR1 is SNHLY and CDR2 FYNNEI. In DNA form, the CDR3 reads TGTGCCAGCAGGGGGACAGGTGGGGTAGCGTCCTATGGCTACACCTTC. Protein sequence: CASRGTGGVASYGYTF.

The DNA of the CDR3 is TGTGCCAGCAGCCCGAGGGACCGAATATACAATGAGCAGTTCTTC. This gives the protein CASSPRDRIYNEQFF. This chain links TRBV3-1 with TRBJ2-1; either TRBD1 or TRBD2 may fit D (5 bases each). Trimming shortened V by 4 bases and J by 4 bases, and 14 bases separated the two germline ends. This CDR3 comprises 15 residues. CDR1 is LGHDT and CDR2 is YNNKEL in the germline V gene (reference sequence).

The V gene is TRBV5-6, the J gene TRBJ2-3; 8 positions agree with TRBD2. V shed 5 bases and J 4 bases; nucleotides not matched to a gene: 6. CDR3 size: 14 residues. Germline loops: CDR1 SGHDT, CDR2 YYEEEE. The CDR3 here is CASRRAGVADTQYF. The CDR3 region has the DNA TGTGCCAGCAGGCGAGCGGGAGTGGCAGATACGCAGTATTTT.

This clonotype was found a few times. This chain links TRBV21-1 with TRBJ2-5; the DNA was not used to check the table's D call, TRBD2. TRBV21-1 is recorded as a pseudogene. The CDR3 length is 15 residues. CDR3 nucleotide sequence: TGTGCCAGCAGCAAACGGCGGGAGGGCCGGGAGACCCAGTACTTC. Encoded protein: CASSKRREGRETQYF.

The V call is TRBV27, the J call TRBJ2-7; D remains unclear. The V and J ends lost 5 bases and 3 bases respectively, with 20 bases between them. Per germline, CDR1 MNHEY and CDR2 SMNVEV (reference sequence). The CDR3 has 16 residues. CDR3 in amino acids: CASSPAGSSPYYEQYF. The CDR3 DNA sequence: TGTGCCAGCAGTCCCGCCGGGTCGTCTCCTTACTACGAGCAGTACTTC.

This rearrangement joins TRBV15 to TRBJ2-7; no firm D call. Trimming cost V 5 bases and J 0 bases, with 8 bases left between them. This CDR3 spans 13 amino acids. From germline, CDR1 is LNHNV and CDR2 YYDKDF (reference sequence). CDR3 residues: CATSFRSSYEQYF. CDR3 nucleotide sequence: TGTGCCACCAGCTTTCGCAGCTCCTACGAGCAGTACTTC.

The rearrangement links TRBV20-1 to TRBJ2-7, with 9 nucleotides matching TRBD2. The germline V gene encodes CDR1 DFQATT and CDR2 SNEGSKA (reference sequence). The CDR3 length is 14 residues. V lost 1 base to trimming and J lost 4 bases; unmatched junction nucleotides: 5. CDR3 sequence (DNA): TGCAGTGCTAGAGTAGCGGGAGCTGGGTACGAGCAGTACTTC. This codes for CSARVAGAGYEQYF.

A remark on this clonotype: One end of the junction varies from germline; a read error may be responsible. The chain combines TRBV12-3 or TRBV12-4 with TRBJ2-7; no clear D. The CDR3 contains 11 residues. The CDR3 spells CAISLSYEQYF. The CDR3 DNA follows: TGTGCCATCAGTTTGAGTTACGAGCAGTACTTC.

The chain joins TRBV11-1 to TRBJ2-7; D might be TRBD2 (6 bases). CDR1 is SGHAT, CDR2 FQDESV, per germline (reference sequence). This CDR3 has 13 amino acids. V was clipped by 11 bases and J by 3 bases, with 17 bases between them. CDR3: CASRASAVYEQYF. CDR3 sequence (DNA): TGTGCCTCGAGAGCTAGCGCCGTCTACGAGCAGTACTTC.

This clonotype was recorded a few times. The chain employs TRBV4-1 and TRBJ2-6; the D is unclear. The germline CDR1 and CDR2 sequences are MGHRA and YSYEKL. V was trimmed by 4 bases and J by 4 bases, leaving 8 bases between them. CDR3 length: 14 residues. The CDR3 DNA reads as TGCGCCAGCAGCCGGTCGGCCGGGGCCAACGTCCTGACTTTC. Protein product: CASSRSAGANVLTF.

In nucleotides, the CDR3 is TGCGCCAGCCGGATTCGTTATACGCAGTATTTT. The encoded protein is CASRIRYTQYF. The chain joins TRBV5-1 to TRBJ2-3, with no clear D. Looked up from germline, CDR1 is SGHRS and CDR2 is YFSETQ. V lost 7 bases and J lost 7, with 10 bases in between. This CDR3 region has 11 residues.

CDR3: CASSLMGRGDNEQFF. DNA of the CDR3: TGTGCCAGCAGCTTGATGGGGAGGGGGGACAATGAGCAGTTCTTC. The chain uses TRBV5-4 and TRBJ2-1; TRBD2 might be the D (7 bases). There are 15 residues in the CDR3. Trimming removed 1 base from V and 5 bases from J, with 13 bases in between. Germline V gives CDR1 SGHNT, CDR2 YYREEE (reference sequence).

This clonotype was seen at least ten times. The J gene is TRBJ2-3, the V gene TRBV2, with TRBD1 as a possible D gene (6 bases). CDR1 is SNHLY and CDR2 is FYNNEI in the germline V gene. The CDR3 runs 14 residues. Trimming stripped 5 bases from V and 0 bases from J, with 9 bases between. Written as DNA, the CDR3 is TGTGCCAGCAGTCGAGACAGGAGCACAGATACGCAGTATTTT. This sequence encodes CASSRDRSTDTQYF.

This clonotype was counted a few times. The chain is built from TRBV27 and TRBJ1-1, with TRBD1 matching over 9 bases. Germline V gene lookup returns CDR1 MNHEY and CDR2 SMNVEV (reference sequence). The CDR3 is 14 amino acids. Losses at the gene ends were 4 bases for V and 1 base for J; bases not matched to a gene: 1. The CDR3 region has the DNA TGTGCCAGCAGTTCGGACAGGGGGAACACTGAAGCTTTCTTT. Translation gives CASSSDRGNTEAFF.